This TCR beta chain was captured in a study of metastatic and nonmetastatic thyroid tumors. Across the whole study: Repertoire comparison spanned blood and tumor or nodule tissue of malignant and benign thyroid patients.

TCRdb re-analyzed the PCR reads through MiXCR. The sample gives 35,000 to 50,000 clones, 3.2% of which show up once; 7.5% to 10% is in the top ten. The CDR3 is made up of 14 amino acids. The V and J ends lost 0 bases and 4 bases respectively, with 11 bases between them. Per germline, CDR1 DFQATT and CDR2 SNEGSKA (reference sequence). All patients were untreated before thyroid surgery. The material sequenced was blood. V usage is TRBV20-1 and J usage is TRBJ2-3, with D possibly being TRBD1 or TRBD2 (5 bases each). This clonotype originated in a female donor with papillary thyroid cancer or a benign thyroid nodule (not recorded which). Some clones in this sample may be carry-over from other donors' samples. The CDR3 here is CSARDPRGADTQYF. In nucleotides, the CDR3 is TGCAGTGCTAGAGACCCCCGAGGGGCAGATACGCAGTATTTT.